The entry below gives a single T cell receptor beta chain sequence along with its context. Some clones are missing from TCRdb's copy, which holds only in-frame ones; the method was immunoSEQ multiplex PCR. The profile covers about 130,000 clones, with roughly nine tenths appearing a single time and roughly 8% taken by the ten largest. The source of the sample is a study of control samples from healthy donors and cancer patients. CDR1 is LNHNV and CDR2 is YYDKDF in the germline V gene (reference sequence). The CDR3 spans 15 residues. Trimming removed 5 bases from V and 10 bases from J; junction bases left unmatched: 16.

This receptor was taken from a man aged 50-59 years with head and neck cancer. The sequenced sample consisted of PBMCs. The chain has TRBV15 and TRBJ1-2, with 7 bases matching TRBD1. The CDR3 DNA sequence: TGTGCCACCAGCTTACCGACAGGGACGGGGTTTGCCTACACCTTC. Protein: CATSLPTGTGFAYTF.